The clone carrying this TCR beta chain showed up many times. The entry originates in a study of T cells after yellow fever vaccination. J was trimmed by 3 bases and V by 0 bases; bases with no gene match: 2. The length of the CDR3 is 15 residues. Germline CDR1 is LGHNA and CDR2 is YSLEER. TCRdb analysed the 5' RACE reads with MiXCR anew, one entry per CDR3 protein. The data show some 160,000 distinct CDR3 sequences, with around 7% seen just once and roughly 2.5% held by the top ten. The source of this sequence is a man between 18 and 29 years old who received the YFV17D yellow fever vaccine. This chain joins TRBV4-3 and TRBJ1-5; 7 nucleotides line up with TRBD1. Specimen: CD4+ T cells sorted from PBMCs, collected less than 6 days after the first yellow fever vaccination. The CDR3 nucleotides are TGCGCCAGCAGCCAAGAAGGGGGCTCCAATCAGCCCCAGCATTTT. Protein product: CASSQEGGSNQPQHF.